These T cell receptor beta chains were read from a single sample in a study of control samples from healthy donors and cancer patients. Measured with immunoSEQ multiplex PCR; TCRdb has only the in-frame clones, and not every one. The sample gives approximately 150,000 clones, about 91% of which show up once; roughly 1.7% is in the top ten. Source material: blood. Receptors were obtained from a man younger than 35 in good health. Each CDR3 is given with its conserved first and last residue. The listing skips clone size in some rows; elsewhere it reads once, few, many or a size class.

v_gene: TRBV28
abundance: once
CDR3aa: CASRVGYGYTF

v_gene: TRBV4-1
abundance: few
CDR3aa: CASSQFTGSGQPQHF

v_gene: TRBV19
abundance: few
CDR3aa: CASSADDSYNSPLHF

v_gene: TRBV10-3
abundance: -
CDR3aa: CAISDVRGGEGNTEAFF

v_gene: TRBV2
abundance: few
CDR3aa: CASSEAGTLPRYNEQFF

v_gene: TRBV18
abundance: -
CDR3aa: CASSPRGASPGSQETQYF

v_gene: TRBV4-1
abundance: -
CDR3aa: CASSQEEQTNEKLFF

v_gene: TRBV4-3
abundance: -
CDR3aa: CASSQESLAGTLSLYTQYF

v_gene: TRBV4-2
abundance: -
CDR3aa: CASSRLADTGELFF

v_gene: TRBV6-4
abundance: once
CDR3aa: CASSPGTASPLHF

v_gene: TRBV30
abundance: -
CDR3aa: CAWSIGTGGLTDTQYF

v_gene: TRBV7-9
abundance: -
CDR3aa: CASSLGGAQETQYF

v_gene: TRBV6-6
abundance: -
CDR3aa: CASTKARVDSPLHF

v_gene: TRBV11-2
abundance: many
CDR3aa: CASSQPGTRKRNEQYF

v_gene: TRBV6-5
abundance: -
CDR3aa: CASSVQGQYGYTF

v_gene: TRBV7-9
abundance: -
CDR3aa: CASSFGGNQPQHF

v_gene: TRBV11-2
abundance: -
CDR3aa: CASSFSGLPRDGYTF

v_gene: TRBV3-1/TRBV3-2
abundance: -
CDR3aa: CASRPQGDETEAFF

v_gene: TRBV2
abundance: -
CDR3aa: CASSETPRGRTEAFF

v_gene: TRBV7-9
abundance: -
CDR3aa: CASTGLSYNEQFF

v_gene: TRBV28
abundance: -
CDR3aa: CASSFPREDTEAFF

v_gene: TRBV7-7
abundance: -
CDR3aa: CASGGSLQETQYF

v_gene: TRBV5-5
abundance: -
CDR3aa: CASSLRGGGYHYEQYF

v_gene: TRBV7-9
abundance: few
CDR3aa: CASSLTGPGELFF

v_gene: TRBV10-3
abundance: -
CDR3aa: CAIGGTGRVDTQYF

v_gene: TRBV28
abundance: -
CDR3aa: CASMREENSGNTIYF